What follows are 17 T cell receptor beta chains derived from one specimen sequenced in a study of cytomegalovirus exposure and HLA in healthy donors. Amplification used 60 Vbeta primers and 13 Jbeta primers. Only in-frame clones appear in the TCRdb table, and some are missing; sequencing was by immunoSEQ multiplex PCR. The data show approximately 130,000 clones, just over 70% seen once. The sequenced sample was PBMCs. Receptors were obtained from a woman in her sixties or seventies in good health and CMV-seropositive.

The gene calls are TRBV7-9 and TRBJ2-7; 7 bases are shared with TRBD1. Germline V gene sequence: CDR1 SEHNR, CDR2 FQNEAQ (reference sequence). Unmatched junction bases numbered 4, after V lost 6 bases and J lost 2 bases. CDR3 length: 13 amino acids. The CDR3 DNA reads TGTGCCAGCAGTCTCACAGGGGCCTACGAGCAGTACTTC. Protein sequence: CASSLTGAYEQYF. The variable domain in full, completed from reference TRBV7-9 and TRBJ2-7, reads DTGVSQNPRHKITKRGQNVTFRCDPISEHNRLYWYRQTLGQGPEFLTYFQNEAQLEKSRLLSDRFSAERPKGSFSTLEIQRTEQGDSAMYLCASSLTGAYEQYFGPGTRLTVT.

The chain joins TRBV18 to TRBJ1-2; 7 bases are a match to TRBD1. CDR3 length: 15 residues. Losses at the gene ends were 3 bases for V and 3 bases for J; bases not matched to a gene: 7. Germline V gene sequence: CDR1 KGHSH, CDR2 LQKENI. The CDR3 region has the DNA TGTGCCAGCTCACCCCCGGGAACAGGGGACTATGGCTACACCTTC. Its translation is CASSPPGTGDYGYTF.

J is TRBJ2-3 and V is TRBV11-3; 16 positions match TRBD2. The CDR3 length is 17 residues. CDR1 is SGHNT and CDR2 is YENEEA in the germline V gene. V dropped 5 bases and J dropped 5; count of bases not matched to a gene: 7. The CDR3 loop reads CASSGTSGGAGEDTQYF. The DNA for the CDR3 is TGTGCCAGCAGCGGGACTAGCGGGGGGGCCGGGGAAGATACGCAGTATTTT.

The chain uses TRBV5-1 and TRBJ2-5; 10 bases map to TRBD1. This CDR3 comprises 14 residues. CDR1 SGHRS and CDR2 YFSETQ come from the germline V gene. The V and J ends lost 4 bases and 9 bases, in that order; junction bases with no gene match: 9. The CDR3 reads CASSLTGGDLAQYF. The CDR3 DNA reads as TGCGCCAGCAGCCTGACAGGGGGCGATCTCGCCCAGTACTTC.

This clone has more than one count but fewer than ten. Distinct nucleotide sequences in the sample also encode this CDR3. The chain has TRBV29-1 and TRBJ1-5; 8 bases line up with TRBD1. Germline loops: CDR1 SQVTM, CDR2 ANQGSEA. The junction had 3 bases not matched to a gene; V was cut back by 6 bases and J by 2 bases. The CDR3 extends over 13 amino acids. The CDR3 DNA reads as TGCAGCGTCGGACAGGGACGCAATCAGCCCCAGCATTTT. Translated: CSVGQGRNQPQHF.

The chain couples TRBV5-1 to TRBJ1-3, with a weak D call TRBD1 (6 bases). Germline CDR1 SGHRS, CDR2 YFSETQ. V was trimmed by 2 bases and J by 2 bases, leaving 11 bases between them. CDR3 size: 15 residues. The CDR3 loop is CASSLQGRTGNTIYF. CDR3 coding DNA: TGCGCCAGCAGCTTACAGGGAAGAACTGGAAACACCATATATTTT.

The V call is TRBV5-6, the J call TRBJ1-2; 10 nucleotides line up with TRBD1. CDR3 size: 16 residues. Per germline, CDR1 SGHDT and CDR2 YYEEEE. The V segment lost 0 bases and the J segment 4 bases; nucleotides outside the gene matches: 6. The CDR3 bases are TGTGCCAGCAGCTTGGCCGGGACAGGGGAAAGCTATGGCTACACCTTC. This sequence encodes CASSLAGTGESYGYTF.

V usage is TRBV5-6 and J usage is TRBJ1-5; D is undetermined. Germline loops: CDR1 SGHDT, CDR2 YYEEEE. The CDR3 is 15 amino acids. Trimming stripped 3 bases from V and 0 bases from J, with 10 bases between. DNA for the CDR3: TGTGCCAGCAGCTCGGGTGGCGCTAGCAATCAGCCCCAGCATTTT. Translating gives CASSSGGASNQPQHF.

The chain is built from TRBV7-2 and TRBJ1-2, with D perhaps matching TRBD1 (6 bases). The germline gives CDR1 SGHTA, CDR2 FQGNSA. The V end was cut by 4 bases, the J end by 4 bases, with 13 bases between. This CDR3 has 14 residues. CDR3 DNA sequence: TGTGCCAGCAGCTATGGGGGCAGGGTCTATGGCTACACCTTC. It codes for CASSYGGRVYGYTF.

The V gene is TRBV2, the J gene TRBJ1-2, with a weak D call TRBD1 (6 bases). Germline values: CDR1 SNHLY, CDR2 FYNNEI. V was shortened by 6 bases and J by 3 bases, with 26 bases between the two germline ends. The CDR3 totals 18 residues. Here the CDR3 DNA reads TGTGCCAGCAGCCCCCCCAGGACAGTTTCCCCATCCTACTATGGCTACACCTTC. Translated: CASSPPRTVSPSYYGYTF.

The CDR3 spells CASSPDGNYGYTF. CDR3 DNA sequence: TGTGCCAGCAGCCCCGACGGGAACTATGGCTACACCTTC. The V call is TRBV11-2, the J call TRBJ1-2; no clear D. The CDR3 sequence is 13 residues long. Trimming took off 5 bases at V and 2 bases at J, with 9 bases between the two ends. Germline V gene sequence: CDR1 SGHAT, CDR2 FQNNGV. Based on the CDR3 plus reference TRBV11-2 and TRBJ1-2, the full variable domain is EAGVAQSPRYKIIEKRQSVAFWCNPISGHATLYWYQQILGQGPKLLIQFQNNGVVDDSQLPKDRFSAERLKGVDSTLKIQPAKLEDSAVYLCASSPDGNYGYTFGSGTRLTVV.

The gene calls are TRBV5-1 and TRBJ1-3, with D uncertain. Trimming stripped 0 bases from V and 0 bases from J, with 7 bases between. This CDR3 contains 15 residues. Germline CDR1 is SGHRS and CDR2 is YFSETQ. The CDR3 DNA is TGCGCCAGCAGCTTGGACGGGGTCTCTGGAAACACCATATATTTT. Translated: CASSLDGVSGNTIYF.

The chain combines TRBV10-3 with TRBJ1-2; 7 bases agree with TRBD1. This CDR3 contains 14 residues. With V trimmed by 3 bases and J by 4 bases, 5 bases remained unmatched. Germline CDR1 reads ENHRY; CDR2 reads SYGVKD. The CDR3 DNA reads TGTGCCATCAGTGACCCACAGGGGACCTATGGCTACACCTTC. Amino acid sequence: CAISDPQGTYGYTF.

This clone was recorded only once. The chain joins TRBV6-5 to TRBJ1-4, with TRBD1 matching over 9 bases. The CDR3 is 14 residues long. Losses at the gene ends were 6 bases for V and 8 bases for J; bases not matched to a gene: 7. The germline V gene encodes CDR1 MNHEY and CDR2 SVGAGI. CDR3 bases: TGTGCCAGCAGACCGGACAGGGGACAGGAAAAACTGTTTTTT. Translation gives CASRPDRGQEKLFF.

The chain recombines TRBV5-5 with TRBJ2-2; D is perhaps TRBD2 (5 bases). Germline CDR1 is SGHKS and CDR2 is YYEKEE (reference sequence). Trimming took 1 base from V and 1 from J, leaving 5 bases between them. The CDR3 sequence is 14 residues long. CDR3 loop: CASSLRGNTGELFF. Written as DNA, the CDR3 is TGTGCCAGCAGCTTGCGGGGGAACACCGGGGAGCTGTTTTTT.

V gene TRBV6-5 combines with J gene TRBJ2-7; 9 bases fit TRBD2. This CDR3 has 14 amino acids. CDR1 and CDR2 (germline): MNHEY, SVGAGI. After removal of 6 bases from V and 3 bases from J, the junction contained 6 bases not matched to a gene. CDR3 loop: CASRFSTSGYEQYF. In DNA, the CDR3 is TGTGCCAGCAGATTCTCGACTAGCGGCTACGAGCAGTACTTC.

V gene TRBV7-6 combines with J gene TRBJ2-7; 7 bases are shared with TRBD2. The CDR3 runs 14 residues. Per the germline V gene, CDR1 is SGHVS and CDR2 is FNYEAQ. Germline trimming cut 5 bases from V and 0 bases from J; bases unmatched to any gene: 4. The CDR3 sequence is CASSPWGGSYEQYF. In nucleotides, the CDR3 is TGTGCCAGCAGCCCTTGGGGGGGCTCCTACGAGCAGTACTTC.